Presented here are 28 T cell receptor beta chains from one specimen sequenced in a study of cytomegalovirus exposure and HLA in healthy donors. Some clones are missing from TCRdb's copy, which holds only in-frame ones; the method was immunoSEQ multiplex PCR. This table holds about 74,000 clones, about 94% found once. What was sequenced was PBMCs. Receptors were obtained from a man between 18 and 35 years old in good health and CMV-seropositive.

The chain has TRBV6-6 and TRBJ1-2, with D maybe TRBD1 (6 bases). Germline assignment: CDR1 MNHNY and CDR2 SVGAGI (reference sequence). CDR3 size: 13 residues. V lost 5 bases and J lost 6, with 13 bases in between. The CDR3 protein is CASSQLHRDGYTF. Here the CDR3 DNA reads TGTGCCAGCAGTCAATTACACAGGGATGGCTACACCTTC.

The gene calls are TRBV5-4 and TRBJ1-2, with D possibly being TRBD1 (5 bases). CDR1 SGHNT and CDR2 YYREEE come from the germline V gene (reference sequence). The CDR3 contains 12 residues. The ends were cut back, 2 bases at V and 8 bases at J, with 10 bases in the middle. CDR3 loop: CASSLSGNGYTF. The CDR3 DNA reads as TGTGCCAGCAGCTTATCAGGGAACGGCTACACCTTC.

The chain couples TRBV28 to TRBJ2-7, with TRBD2 matching 11 bases. The CDR3 length is 15 residues. V shed 3 bases and J 2 bases; nucleotides not matched to a gene: 3. CDR1 MDHEN and CDR2 SYDVKM come from the germline V gene. The CDR3 DNA reads TGTGCCAGCAGTTTGGGGACTAGCGGAGCCTACGAGCAGTACTTC. It yields the protein CASSLGTSGAYEQYF.

This rearrangement joins TRBV9 to TRBJ1-1; D not resolved. The CDR3 has 13 residues. Germline-derived CDR1 and CDR2 are SGDLS and YYNGEE. V was pared by 6 bases and J by 2 bases, with 11 bases between. In nucleotides, the CDR3 is TGTGCCAGCAAATCATCAGGAAACACTGAAGCTTTCTTT. Protein product: CASKSSGNTEAFF.

The genes are TRBV7-9 and TRBJ2-5; 9 positions match TRBD2. V was clipped by 4 bases and J by 4 bases; unmatched bases: 16. The CDR3 is made up of 18 amino acids. CDR1 SEHNR and CDR2 FQNEAQ come from the germline V gene (reference sequence). The CDR3 here is CASSSPPELAGTGETQYF. For the CDR3, the DNA is TGTGCCAGCAGCTCCCCCCCCGAGCTAGCGGGAACCGGAGAGACCCAGTACTTC. The variable domain in full, completed from reference TRBV7-9 and TRBJ2-5, reads DTGVSQNPRHKITKRGQNVTFRCDPISEHNRLYWYRQTLGQGPEFLTYFQNEAQLEKSRLLSDRFSAERPKGSFSTLEIQRTEQGDSAMYLCASSSPPELAGTGETQYFGPGTRLLVL.

This chain links TRBV11-2 with TRBJ2-1; D remains ambiguous. V lost 1 base to trimming and J lost 4 bases, with 8 bases between them. Germline lookup yields CDR1 SGHAT and CDR2 FQNNGV. The CDR3 has 14 amino acids. CDR3 in DNA: TGTGCCAGCAGCTTAGTACTTTCTTACAATGAGCAGTTCTTC. It encodes CASSLVLSYNEQFF.

The genes are TRBV2 and TRBJ2-1; the match to TRBD2 covers 7 bases. Trimming took 1 base from V and 6 from J; bases not matched to a gene: 6. Germline loops: CDR1 SNHLY, CDR2 FYNNEI. The CDR3 is 15 residues long. This CDR3 reads CASSEGGRAPNEQFF. DNA of the CDR3: TGTGCCAGCAGTGAAGGAGGGAGGGCCCCCAATGAGCAGTTCTTC.

The chain has TRBV19 and TRBJ1-5; possible D gene TRBD1, 5 bases. Germline-derived CDR1 and CDR2 are LNHDA and SQIVND (reference sequence). The CDR3 has 12 residues. Trimming shortened V by 7 bases and J by 6 bases, and 10 bases separated the two germline ends. CDR3 in DNA: TGTGCCAGTACCCTGGGGGGTCAGCCCCAGCATTTT. Residues: CASTLGGQPQHF. Variable domain in full (rest from reference TRBV19 and TRBJ1-5): DGGITQSPKYLFRKEGQNVTLSCEQNLNHDAMYWYRQDPGQGLRLIYYSQIVNDFQKGDIAEGYSVSREKKESFPLTVTSAQKNPTAFYLCASTLGGQPQHFGDGTRLSIL.

The chain joins TRBV19 to TRBJ2-5; unclear D gene. The CDR3 runs 13 residues. The V gene's germline CDR1 is LNHDA and CDR2 SQIVND (reference sequence). V lost 4 bases and J 5 bases, leaving 11 bases between the germline ends. This chain's CDR3 is CASSTLIRETQYF. Written as DNA, the CDR3 is TGTGCCAGTAGTACCCTAATCCGGGAGACCCAGTACTTC.

This clone was observed a few times. J is TRBJ2-1 and V is TRBV10-3, with TRBD2 matching 10 bases. CDR3 length equals 14 residues. Germline trimming cut 11 bases from V and 8 bases from J; bases unmatched to any gene: 12. Germline V gene lookup returns CDR1 ENHRY and CDR2 SYGVKD. The DNA of the CDR3 is TGTGCCGTAGCTAGCGGGAGCGTAAGCGATGAGCAGTTCTTC. Amino acid sequence: CAVASGSVSDEQFF.

The chain couples TRBV19 to TRBJ1-5, with D maybe TRBD1 (5 bases). CDR1 and CDR2 from the germline V gene are LNHDA and SQIVND (reference sequence). This CDR3 spans 15 amino acids. V lost 3 bases to trimming and J lost 7 bases, with 16 bases between them. CDR3 sequence (DNA): TGTGCCAGTAGTATGAGGGAGGGAGGGGAGCAGCCCCAGCATTTT. It yields the protein CASSMREGGEQPQHF.

A note on this clone: Other DNA sequences in the sample encode the same CDR3. The J gene is TRBJ2-7, the V gene TRBV28; tentatively, D is TRBD2 (7 bases). Germline loops: CDR1 MDHEN, CDR2 SYDVKM. This CDR3 comprises 15 residues. The germline V and J ends were trimmed by 6 bases and 4 bases, with 19 bases remaining between them. The CDR3 coding sequence is TGTGCCAGCAGCCCTTTTCGGGGGGCGCGGTACGAGCAGTACTTC. This translates into CASSPFRGARYEQYF. The full variable domain, its missing parts supplied by reference TRBV28 and TRBJ2-7, is DVKVTQSSRYLVKRTGEKVFLECVQDMDHENMFWYRQDPGLGLRLIYFSYDVKMKEKGDIPEGYSVSREKKERFSLILESASTNQTSMYLCASSPFRGARYEQYFGPGTRLTVT.

The V and J genes are TRBV9 and TRBJ1-5; D uncertain. Per the germline V gene, CDR1 is SGDLS and CDR2 is YYNGEE. This CDR3 comprises 13 residues. Trimming stripped 1 base from V and 5 bases from J, with 7 bases between. The CDR3 is CASSVMADQPQHF. CDR3 in DNA: TGTGCCAGCAGCGTAATGGCTGATCAGCCCCAGCATTTT.

This clone has just one count. The chain employs TRBV5-1 and TRBJ1-4, with 10 bases identical to TRBD1. The germline gives CDR1 SGHRS, CDR2 YFSETQ. This CDR3 is 15 amino acids long. V lost 3 bases and J lost 8; bases outside the gene matches: 7. In DNA, the CDR3 is TGCGCCAGCAGCTCGGACCCGGGACAGGGGGAAAAACTGTTTTTT. Translating gives CASSSDPGQGEKLFF.

The CDR3 is CASSPFPGTGYEQYF. The CDR3 DNA is TGTGCCAGCTCACCATTTCCCGGGACAGGCTACGAGCAGTACTTC. V is TRBV18 and J is TRBJ2-7; 8 nucleotides match TRBD1. The junction had 6 bases not matched to a gene; V was cut back by 2 bases and J by 3 bases. Looked up from germline, CDR1 is KGHSH and CDR2 is LQKENI. This CDR3 comprises 15 residues.

V gene TRBV4-1 combines with J gene TRBJ2-3; 13 nucleotides line up with TRBD2. The V segment lost 1 base and the J segment 8 bases; nucleotides outside the gene matches: 12. CDR1 is MGHRA, CDR2 YSYEKL, per germline. The CDR3 runs 18 residues. Written as DNA, the CDR3 is TGCGCCAGCAGCCAAGTTTTGGAGACTAGCGGGAGGACGGGTACGCAGTATTTT. Translating gives CASSQVLETSGRTGTQYF.

The rearrangement links TRBV28 to TRBJ1-4; D unresolved. The CDR3 is 14 amino acids. CDR1 and CDR2 from the germline V gene are MDHEN and SYDVKM. The V end was cut by 3 bases, the J end by 6 bases, with 11 bases between. CDR3 coding DNA: TGTGCCAGCAGTTTCTGGGGAGCGTATGAAAAACTGTTTTTT. It specifies CASSFWGAYEKLFF.

The CDR3 nucleotides are TGTGCCAGCAGCGTAAAGGAGACAGGGGGAATGTACGAGCAGTACTTC. This gives the protein CASSVKETGGMYEQYF. This chain uses TRBV9 with TRBJ2-7; TRBD1 aligns across 9 bases. This CDR3 is 16 amino acids long. After removal of 1 base from V and 4 bases from J, the junction contained 9 bases not matched to a gene. CDR1 SGDLS and CDR2 YYNGEE come from the germline V gene.

The genes are TRBV6-1 and TRBJ2-1; D is undetermined. CDR3 length: 15 residues. The V gene lost 2 bases and the J gene lost 0 bases, with 8 bases spanning the gap. Germline V gene data show CDR1 as MNHNS and CDR2 as SASEGT. The CDR3 DNA reads TGTGCCAGCAGTGAAATGGCTAGCTCCTACAATGAGCAGTTCTTC. Its translation: CASSEMASSYNEQFF.

The chain couples TRBV28 to TRBJ2-7; D might be TRBD2 (5 bases). The V and J ends lost 0 bases and 3 bases respectively, with 12 bases between them. CDR1 MDHEN and CDR2 SYDVKM come from the germline V gene. The CDR3 totals 15 residues. The CDR3 nucleotides read TGTGCCAGCAGTTTATGGGACGGGAAGAACTACGAGCAGTACTTC. Protein sequence: CASSLWDGKNYEQYF.

The chain is built from TRBV4-2 and TRBJ2-7; 11 bases are a match to TRBD2. Germline CDR1 reads LGHNA; CDR2 reads YNFKEQ. V was pared by 2 bases and J by 3 bases, with 6 bases of the junction left unmatched. The CDR3 covers 16 residues. The CDR3 sequence is CASSQHPTSGIYEQYF. The CDR3 DNA follows: TGTGCCAGCAGCCAACACCCGACTAGCGGGATCTACGAGCAGTACTTC.

The chain carries TRBV6-5 and TRBJ1-5; 7 positions agree with TRBD1. The CDR3 length is 14 residues. J gave up 2 bases and V 8 bases, and 6 bases lay outside the gene matches. Germline values: CDR1 MNHEY, CDR2 SVGAGI. The CDR3 DNA is TGTGCCAGCCGACAGGGATGGGGCAATCAGCCCCAGCATTTT. Amino acids: CASRQGWGNQPQHF.

The CDR3 bases are TGCGCCAGCAGCTTGGAGGGACAGGGCGATGGCTACACCTTC. Translation: CASSLEGQGDGYTF. The rearrangement joins TRBV5-1 to TRBJ1-2, with 9 bases lining up with TRBD1. This CDR3 spans 14 amino acids. Germline-derived CDR1 and CDR2 are SGHRS and YFSETQ. Trimming removed 0 bases from V and 6 bases from J; junction bases left unmatched: 3.

The V and J genes are TRBV5-6 and TRBJ2-4; 8 bases line up with TRBD2. Germline V lookup: CDR1 SGHDT, CDR2 YYEEEE. V lost 4 bases to trimming and J lost 4 bases; unmatched junction nucleotides: 7. This CDR3 has 15 residues. CDR3 region: CASSRLTSDKNIQYF. CDR3 coding DNA: TGTGCCAGCAGCCGCCTGACTAGCGATAAAAACATTCAGTACTTC.

The gene calls are TRBV6-5 and TRBJ2-7; tentative D call: TRBD2 (6 bases). This CDR3 is built from 15 residues. Trimming stripped 2 bases from V and 2 bases from J, with 13 bases between. Germline-derived CDR1 and CDR2 are MNHEY and SVGAGI. The CDR3 coding sequence is TGTGCCAGCAGTTACGGGATAGCGGAAACCTACGAGCAGTACTTC. Its protein product is CASSYGIAETYEQYF.

The genes are TRBV7-3 and TRBJ2-3; D gene unclear. CDR3 length: 13 residues. With 5 bases removed from V and 5 bases from J, the gap between germline ends came to 11 bases. Germline CDR1 SGHTA, CDR2 FQGTGA. Here the CDR3 reads CASSPRSEDTQYF. In DNA, the CDR3 is TGTGCCAGCAGCCCTCGGAGCGAAGATACGCAGTATTTT.

This sequence joins TRBV28 and TRBJ2-1, with TRBD2 matching 7 bases. This CDR3 contains 17 residues. From germline, CDR1 is MDHEN and CDR2 SYDVKM. With V trimmed by 8 bases and J by 8 bases, 21 bases remained unmatched. The CDR3 sequence is CASAPRDYYSGKDEQFF. The CDR3 region has the DNA TGTGCCAGCGCCCCCCGGGACTATTACTCCGGTAAGGATGAGCAGTTCTTC.

This sequence joins TRBV29-1 and TRBJ1-1; possible D gene TRBD1, 6 bases. Trimming stripped 3 bases from V and 8 bases from J, with 10 bases between. This CDR3 region has 11 residues. Germline V gene data show CDR1 as SQVTM and CDR2 as ANQGSEA. DNA for the CDR3: TGCAGCGTTGAGGGGGGGCACGAAGCTTTCTTT. Protein: CSVEGGHEAFF.